This TCR beta chain was profiled in a study of T cells after yellow fever vaccination. Notes on the study in general: The study found a weaker secondary response that peaked faster, day 5 versus 15.

The CDR3 contains 15 residues. V lost 7 bases, J lost 2 bases, and 16 bases lay in between. Each CDR3 protein is one row after TCRdb ran MiXCR on the 5' RACE reads. The repertoire consists of 500,000 to 650,000 distinct CDR3 sequences, with about 12% occurring once and the leading ten covering 14% to 15%. This clonotype was observed a handful of times. The antigen remains unidentified. The receptor was derived from a man aged 25-45 years who received the YFV17D yellow fever vaccine. Sequences were derived from PBMCs, sampled on the day of the yellow fever booster vaccination. The chain links TRBV12-3 or TRBV12-4 to TRBJ2-3, with D possibly TRBD2 on 6 matching bases. The CDR3: CASNQRVGFTDTQYF. CDR3 DNA: TGTGCCAGCAATCAGCGGGTTGGGTTCACAGATACGCAGTATTTT.